These T cell receptor beta chains were read from a single sample in a study of shared clonotypes between healthy human individuals. TCRdb's table, derived via immunoSEQ multiplex PCR, lists solely in-frame clones and lacks some. The table shows around 2.1 million clones, with about 93% occurring only once. Specimen: naive CD8+ T cells from PBMCs. These TCRs come from a man aged 18 to 29 in good health. Some clones in this sample may be carry-over from other donors' samples. Each CDR3 is given with its conserved first and last residue. The order of the fields is CDR3 protein, CDR3 DNA, J gene, D gene, CDR3 length, V gene, clone size. The D gene is left open where the match is weak. Size is omitted from some rows. Given values are once, few, many or a class for expanded clones.

cdr3_aa: CASSQGGRQEAFF
cdr3_nt: TGCGCCAGCAGCCAAGGGGGGAGACAGGAAGCTTTCTTT
j_call: TRBJ1-1
d_call: NA
cdr3_length: 13
v_call: TRBV4-1
clone_size: NA

cdr3_aa: CASSTAGGREFREQFF
cdr3_nt: TGTGCCAGTAGCACCGCGGGCGGGAGAGAGTTCAGAGAGCAGTTCTTC
j_call: TRBJ2-1
d_call: TRBD2
cdr3_length: 16
v_call: TRBV19
clone_size: NA

cdr3_aa: CASSPLAGVPKNIQYF
cdr3_nt: TGTGCCAGCAGCCCTTTAGCGGGAGTCCCCAAAAACATTCAGTACTTC
j_call: TRBJ2-4
d_call: TRBD2
cdr3_length: 16
v_call: TRBV7-8
clone_size: NA

cdr3_aa: CAWSLAGHYNEQFF
cdr3_nt: TGTGCCTGGAGTTTAGCGGGCCACTACAATGAGCAGTTCTTC
j_call: TRBJ2-1
d_call: TRBD2
cdr3_length: 14
v_call: TRBV30
clone_size: NA

cdr3_aa: CASSEGLAGFNEQFF
cdr3_nt: TGTGCCAGCAGCGAGGGACTAGCGGGATTCAATGAGCAGTTCTTC
j_call: TRBJ2-1
d_call: TRBD2
cdr3_length: 15
v_call: TRBV11-1
clone_size: NA

cdr3_aa: CSVEDRASGRLYEQYF
cdr3_nt: TGCAGCGTTGAAGATCGGGCTAGCGGGAGGTTGTACGAGCAGTACTTC
j_call: TRBJ2-7
d_call: TRBD2
cdr3_length: 16
v_call: TRBV29-1
clone_size: NA

cdr3_aa: CASSLGLAGGPRANVLTF
cdr3_nt: TGTGCCAGCAGCTTAGGACTAGCGGGAGGGCCTAGGGCCAACGTCCTGACTTTC
j_call: TRBJ2-6
d_call: TRBD2
cdr3_length: 18
v_call: TRBV7-8
clone_size: NA

cdr3_aa: CASLKSSSGNSYEQYF
cdr3_nt: TGTGCCAGCTTAAAGTCGAGTAGCGGTAACTCCTACGAGCAGTACTTC
j_call: TRBJ2-7
d_call: NA
cdr3_length: 16
v_call: TRBV7-9
clone_size: NA

cdr3_aa: CASSFGPSYEQYF
cdr3_nt: TGTGCCAGTAGTTTCGGACCCTCCTACGAGCAGTACTTC
j_call: TRBJ2-7
d_call: NA
cdr3_length: 13
v_call: TRBV19
clone_size: once

cdr3_aa: CASRSTRGGATDTQYF
cdr3_nt: TGCGCCAGCAGATCGACCCGCGGGGGGGCCACAGATACGCAGTATTTT
j_call: TRBJ2-3
d_call: TRBD2
cdr3_length: 16
v_call: TRBV5-1
clone_size: once

cdr3_aa: CASSLVASSYNEQFF
cdr3_nt: TGTGCCAGCAGTTTGGTGGCCAGCTCCTACAATGAGCAGTTCTTC
j_call: TRBJ2-1
d_call: NA
cdr3_length: 15
v_call: TRBV27
clone_size: NA

cdr3_aa: CASSVGGLAGVTTNTGELFF
cdr3_nt: TGTGCCAGCAGCGTAGGTGGACTAGCGGGAGTCACCACGAACACCGGGGAGCTGTTTTTT
j_call: TRBJ2-2
d_call: TRBD2
cdr3_length: 20
v_call: TRBV9
clone_size: NA

cdr3_aa: CAISDREGRSGGELFF
cdr3_nt: TGTGCCATCAGCGATCGGGAGGGTCGGTCCGGCGGGGAGCTGTTTTTT
j_call: TRBJ2-2
d_call: TRBD2
cdr3_length: 16
v_call: TRBV10-3
clone_size: NA

cdr3_aa: CASSTSGRISGNTIYF
cdr3_nt: TGTGCCAGCAGTACCTCCGGACGGATCTCTGGAAACACCATATATTTT
j_call: TRBJ1-3
d_call: NA
cdr3_length: 16
v_call: TRBV2
clone_size: NA

cdr3_aa: CASSLGGSTDTQYF
cdr3_nt: TGTGCCAGCAGTTTAGGGGGCAGCACAGATACGCAGTATTTT
j_call: TRBJ2-3
d_call: NA
cdr3_length: 14
v_call: TRBV28
clone_size: NA

cdr3_aa: CASSLEQGDNEQYF
cdr3_nt: TGTGCCAGCAGCTTGGAACAGGGGGACAACGAGCAGTACTTC
j_call: TRBJ2-7
d_call: TRBD1
cdr3_length: 14
v_call: TRBV7-9
clone_size: NA

cdr3_aa: CASSPRLSGAYEQYF
cdr3_nt: TGTGCCAGCAGCCCACGACTGAGCGGGGCTTACGAGCAGTACTTC
j_call: TRBJ2-7
d_call: TRBD2
cdr3_length: 15
v_call: TRBV7-9
clone_size: NA

cdr3_aa: CASTPSGGASYEQYF
cdr3_nt: TGTGCCAGCACCCCCTCGGGGGGGGCTTCCTACGAGCAGTACTTC
j_call: TRBJ2-7
d_call: TRBD2
cdr3_length: 15
v_call: TRBV27
clone_size: once

cdr3_aa: CASRTSGRWYF
cdr3_nt: TGTGCCAGCAGAACTAGCGGGAGGTGGTATTTT
j_call: TRBJ2-3
d_call: TRBD2
cdr3_length: 11
v_call: TRBV28
clone_size: NA

cdr3_aa: CASSPLRSEADEQFF
cdr3_nt: TGTGCCAGCTCACCCTTGCGGAGCGAGGCCGATGAGCAGTTCTTC
j_call: TRBJ2-1
d_call: NA
cdr3_length: 15
v_call: TRBV18
clone_size: NA

cdr3_aa: CASSVLDSSYNEQFF
cdr3_nt: TGTGCCAGCAGCGTATTGGACAGTTCCTACAATGAGCAGTTCTTC
j_call: TRBJ2-1
d_call: NA
cdr3_length: 15
v_call: TRBV9
clone_size: once

cdr3_aa: CASSLPKDSLNEKLFF
cdr3_nt: TGCGCCAGCAGCTTGCCTAAGGACAGCCTTAATGAAAAACTGTTTTTT
j_call: TRBJ1-4
d_call: NA
cdr3_length: 16
v_call: TRBV5-1
clone_size: once

cdr3_aa: CASSSWLAAYYEQYF
cdr3_nt: TGTGCCAGCAGCTCCTGGCTAGCGGCCTACTACGAGCAGTACTTC
j_call: TRBJ2-7
d_call: TRBD2
cdr3_length: 15
v_call: TRBV11-2
clone_size: NA

cdr3_aa: CASSHFPTDGYTF
cdr3_nt: TGTGCCAGTAGCCATTTTCCCACCGACGGCTACACCTTC
j_call: TRBJ1-2
d_call: NA
cdr3_length: 13
v_call: TRBV19
clone_size: NA

cdr3_aa: CASGDGGRREQYF
cdr3_nt: TGTGCCAGCGGGGACGGAGGGCGACGCGAGCAGTACTTC
j_call: TRBJ2-7
d_call: NA
cdr3_length: 13
v_call: TRBV9
clone_size: NA

cdr3_aa: CATSAGGALGNTIYF
cdr3_nt: TGTGCCACCAGCGCCGGGGGGGCCCTCGGAAACACCATATATTTT
j_call: TRBJ1-3
d_call: NA
cdr3_length: 15
v_call: TRBV15
clone_size: NA

cdr3_aa: CASSDRDSPYEQYF
cdr3_nt: TGTGCCAGCAGCGACCGGGACAGCCCCTACGAGCAGTACTTC
j_call: TRBJ2-7
d_call: TRBD1
cdr3_length: 14
v_call: TRBV11-2
clone_size: NA

cdr3_aa: CASSLRPSDREFF
cdr3_nt: TGTGCCAGCAGCCTAAGACCTTCGGACAGGGAATTCTTC
j_call: TRBJ2-1
d_call: TRBD1
cdr3_length: 13
v_call: TRBV13
clone_size: NA

cdr3_aa: CASSMAVRSLRGDTQYF
cdr3_nt: TGTGCCAGTAGTATGGCGGTCCGGTCGCTCCGTGGGGATACGCAGTATTTT
j_call: TRBJ2-3
d_call: NA
cdr3_length: 17
v_call: TRBV19
clone_size: NA

cdr3_aa: CASSPIDGRTRFF
cdr3_nt: TGTGCCAGCAGCCCGATAGACGGGAGAACCCGATTCTTC
j_call: TRBJ2-1
d_call: NA
cdr3_length: 13
v_call: TRBV9
clone_size: NA

cdr3_aa: CASSQGDMGYYEQYF
cdr3_nt: TGCGCCAGCAGCCAGGGGGACATGGGATACTACGAGCAGTACTTC
j_call: TRBJ2-7
d_call: NA
cdr3_length: 15
v_call: TRBV4-1
clone_size: NA